A selection of T cell receptor beta chains follows, all from one sample in a study of shared clonotypes between healthy human individuals. Data came from immunoSEQ multiplex PCR; TCRdb stores just in-frame clones and leaves some out. The data show some 2,000,000 clones, with 90% to 95% seen just once and 0.1% to 0.15% held by the top ten. Sequencing was performed on naive CD4+ T cells sorted from blood. These receptors originate from a man younger than 30 in good health. The CDR3 runs from the conserved cysteine through the conserved F or W.

v_call	cdr3_length	cdr3_aa
TRBV5-1	15	CASSLVAGAYYEQYF
TRBV15	18	CATSRDRASGGRTDTQYF
TRBV30	11	CAWSPVGGYTF
TRBV3-2	8	CASSSQYF
TRBV5-4	17	CASSLFRGAGGPYEQYF
TRBV7-2	15	CASSQRPGLGNTIYF
TRBV5-1	15	CASSSQGATNEKLFF
TRBV5-4	14	CASSFGPLKDTQYF
TRBV6-6	13	CASSYFGSDEQYF
TRBV7-9	16	CASSPTDRGWKETQYF
TRBV5-1	13	CASWGQAANEQFF
TRBV5-4	14	CASSLKTGIETQYF
TRBV5-1	14	CASRASGKTDTQYF
TRBV5-1	15	CASSTGNGMNTEAFF
TRBV7-2	16	CASSSIRTSGGYEQYF
TRBV9	13	CASSPRGGGIQYF
TRBV5-1	14	CASSLGTVQETQYF
TRBV27	15	CASSLGGLGWNEQFF
TRBV10-1	12	CASSSGTSGKIF
TRBV27	17	CASSSLGLTASSYEQYF
TRBV5-1	16	CASSLVLDSQNTEAFF
TRBV2	14	CASATWGTAYEQYF
TRBV18	15	CASSPRTGRDQPQHF
TRBV7-2	16	CASSLVLQGPADTQYF
TRBV11-2	14	CASSEGLTNEKLFF
TRBV27	15	CASSFRLAGFNEQFF
TRBV19	15	CASSIGSMIDTEAFF
TRBV6-1	15	CASSEGGYTGQPQHF
TRBV5-4	13	CASSLMSNYGYTF
TRBV6-1	14	CASSLGLAGNEQFF
TRBV7-9	14	CASSSTTSSAEAFF
TRBV7-2	14	CASSSTGGNQPQHF
TRBV10-3	14	CAISDSKVSYEQYF
TRBV7-9	14	CASSAWTGGETQYF
TRBV18	14	CASSPPGGAYGYTF
TRBV7-3	13	CASSRDRGGEQYF
TRBV7-9	16	CASRPGQFTTNEKLFF
TRBV5-1	14	CASSRDSPTDTQYF
TRBV4-1	16	CASSQDSGTKGGTQYF
TRBV9	13	CASSLAVTDTQYF
TRBV2	14	CASSISGVGTEAFF
TRBV6-6	16	CASTKSGSSIYYEQYF
TRBV4-1	14	CASSHSGFRTEAFF
TRBV5-1	13	CASSSGSPETQYF
TRBV18	13	CASSPLSDRGYTF
TRBV5-6	13	CASSGQGDTEAFF
TRBV30	15	CAWSRGQGDGNTIYF
TRBV9	16	CASSVLGLADYNEQFF
TRBV6-5	14	CASSYETLNSPLHF
TRBV15	12	CATRKDTDTQYF
TRBV11-2	19	CASSLGRGQGMRLNTEAFF
TRBV7-2	13	CASSSTSKETQYF
TRBV4-1	15	CASSQEGGLVQPQHF
TRBV28	15	CASSFQGAGSETQYF
TRBV28	15	CASSPGGGSGNTIYF
TRBV29-1	13	CSVEMGGGQPQHF